The rows below give T cell receptor beta chains drawn from one sample of a study of T-cell memory formation after mild COVID-19. TCRdb reprocessed the 5' RACE reads with MiXCR, giving one entry per CDR3 protein. This sample yields approximately 300,000 distinct CDR3 sequences, of which approximately 20% are seen a single time; around 21% belongs to the top ten. The source material was PBMCs or a T cell subset sorted from them (not recorded which). These receptors came from a man aged 18 to 29 who had mild COVID-19 (a few samples of this study predate the infection). Cell type and time point are not known. The CDR3 runs from the conserved cysteine through the conserved F or W. The D gene is left open where the match is weak. Expanded clones are given a class, and other clones once, few, many or no size at all.

TGCAGTCTCGGACTAGCGTCGGATACGCAGTATTTT	CSLGLASDTQYF	TRBD2	NA	12	TRBV20-1	TRBJ2-3
TGTGCCAGCAGCGTAGGGATTTCGTCTTATGAAGCTTTCTTT	CASSVGISSYEAFF	NA	NA	14	TRBV9	TRBJ1-1
TGTGCCAGCAGCTTGACGTCCAGACAGCCGTTCTTC	CASSLTSRQPFF	NA	NA	12	TRBV7-2	TRBJ2-1
TGTGCCAGCAATGGGGGGAGGGTTGGCTACACCTTC	CASNGGRVGYTF	NA	NA	12	TRBV6-5	TRBJ1-2
TGTGCCAGCAGTTTATCTACCTTGACTAGCGCTAACATTCAGTACTTC	CASSLSTLTSANIQYF	TRBD2	few	16	TRBV27	TRBJ2-4
TGTGCCAGCAGCTTGTTCTACGAGCAGTACTTC	CASSLFYEQYF	NA	few	11	TRBV11-2	TRBJ2-7
TGTGCCAGCAGTTACGATTCAGTAAACTATGGCTACACCTTC	CASSYDSVNYGYTF	NA	NA	14	TRBV6-5	TRBJ1-2
TGTGCCGAACCGAGGCGGAGTAACTACAATGAGCAGTTCTTC	CAEPRRSNYNEQFF	NA	few	14	TRBV28	TRBJ2-1
TGTGCCAGCACGACAGGGGGCAAGGGGGCTTTCTTT	CASTTGGKGAFF	TRBD1	few	12	TRBV28	TRBJ1-1
TGTGCCAGCAGCTTAATTTTCCAGGAAGGCTACACCTTC	CASSLIFQEGYTF	NA	NA	13	TRBV7-9	TRBJ1-2
TGTGCCAGCAGCTTAGATACAGGGGTGAACATTCAGTACTTC	CASSLDTGVNIQYF	TRBD1	few	14	TRBV11-2	TRBJ2-4
TGCGCCAGCAGCGTATGGACAGGGAGTTCCACCGGGGAGCTGTTTTTT	CASSVWTGSSTGELFF	TRBD1	many	16	TRBV5-1	TRBJ2-2
TGTGCCAGCAGCTTATCACGCGGACAGTCCTACGAGCAGTACTTC	CASSLSRGQSYEQYF	NA	few	15	TRBV11-2	TRBJ2-7
TGCGCCAGCAGCCAAGTGGCTAGCGGGGGGAGCACAGATACGCAGTATTTT	CASSQVASGGSTDTQYF	TRBD2	NA	17	TRBV4-3	TRBJ2-3
TGTGCCAGCAAGGGACTACTGTTTTTT	CASKGLLFF	NA	few	9	TRBV9	TRBJ1-4
TGCAGCGTTGCCTGGCAAATCTCCTACGAGCAGTACTTC	CSVAWQISYEQYF	NA	few	13	TRBV29-1	TRBJ2-7
TGTGCCACCAGCAGAGGTGTGAGGAACACAGATACGCAGTATTTT	CATSRGVRNTDTQYF	NA	NA	15	TRBV15	TRBJ2-3
TGTGCCAGCAGTTCTACAGGGGCAACGGGGCTCGATACGCAGTATTTT	CASSSTGATGLDTQYF	TRBD1	NA	16	TRBV12-3/TRBV12-4	TRBJ2-3
TGTGCCAGCAGTTACTCCTACCCGGAGACCCAGTACTTC	CASSYSYPETQYF	NA	NA	13	TRBV6-2/TRBV6-3	TRBJ2-5
TGTGCCAGCACCCCTTGGGGGGGGCTAACTGAAGCTTTCTTT	CASTPWGGLTEAFF	NA	many	14	TRBV11-2	TRBJ1-1
TGCAGCGGGGGACAGGGTTGGGGGTCTGAAGCTTTCTTT	CSGGQGWGSEAFF	TRBD1	NA	13	TRBV29-1	TRBJ1-1
TGCAGCGTTCAGGGCGGGGACACAGATACGCAGTATTTT	CSVQGGDTDTQYF	NA	few	13	TRBV29-1	TRBJ2-3
TGTGCCAGCGGGGCCCAGGGGGCCCCATCCGGGGAGCTGTTTTTT	CASGAQGAPSGELFF	TRBD1	few	15	TRBV6-2/TRBV6-3	TRBJ2-2
TGTGCCATCAGTGACGGGACAGGGAGCTCCTACAATGAGCAGTTCTTC	CAISDGTGSSYNEQFF	TRBD1	few	16	TRBV10-3	TRBJ2-1
TGTGCCAGCTCACCTACCGGGGCAGATAATTCACCCCTCCACTTT	CASSPTGADNSPLHF	NA	NA	15	TRBV18	TRBJ1-6
TGTGCCAGCAGCTTAGATCCCGTAGCTAGCGGGGTAACCTACGAGCAGTACTTC	CASSLDPVASGVTYEQYF	TRBD2	NA	18	TRBV11-2	TRBJ2-7
TGTGCCAGCAGCCTATCAGATGGGGACACTGAAGCTTTCTTT	CASSLSDGDTEAFF	NA	NA	14	TRBV11-2	TRBJ1-1
TGTGCCAGCAGCCAAGATTTGGACTACTATGGCTACACCTTC	CASSQDLDYYGYTF	NA	NA	14	TRBV4-2	TRBJ1-2
TGTGCCAGCAGCTCGCCCCAGCTACTCACCGGGGAGCTGTTTTTT	CASSSPQLLTGELFF	NA	few	15	TRBV5-5	TRBJ2-2
TGTGCCAGCAGCTCTCTTGGGGAGGAAGGCTTCTACGAGCAGTACTTC	CASSSLGEEGFYEQYF	NA	once	16	TRBV27	TRBJ2-7
TGTGCCATCAGTGACTTTCGCGGGGCAAGAGAGACCCAGTACTTC	CAISDFRGARETQYF	NA	NA	15	TRBV10-3	TRBJ2-5
TGTGCCAGCAGTCCACTAGCAGACATCCAAGAGACCCAGTACTTC	CASSPLADIQETQYF	NA	NA	15	TRBV7-2	TRBJ2-5
TGTGCCAGCTCACCAAGGACAGCTCAAGAGACCCAGTACTTC	CASSPRTAQETQYF	NA	NA	14	TRBV18	TRBJ2-5
TGTGCCAGCAGTTACTCGACCGGGGGGCTTCAGCCCCAGCATTTT	CASSYSTGGLQPQHF	NA	NA	15	TRBV6-5	TRBJ1-5
TGTGCCAGCGGACGGGGGTCCCGAGAGACCCAGTACTTC	CASGRGSRETQYF	NA	NA	13	TRBV7-9	TRBJ2-5
TGTGCCAGCAGCTTAACGGCGGGCTCAGATACGCAGTATTTT	CASSLTAGSDTQYF	NA	NA	14	TRBV7-3	TRBJ2-3
TGTGCCAGCAGTTACCGGGACAGGAGTGAAGCTTTCTTT	CASSYRDRSEAFF	TRBD1	NA	13	TRBV6-5	TRBJ1-1
TGCGCCAGCAGCCAAGATGATCCACTTTGGGCCACAGATACGCAGTATTTT	CASSQDDPLWATDTQYF	NA	NA	17	TRBV4-3	TRBJ2-3
TGTGCCAGCTCACCAAAACTAGCGGGGGGAGCCTACGAGCAGTACTTC	CASSPKLAGGAYEQYF	TRBD2	many	16	TRBV18	TRBJ2-7
TGCAGCCCACAAGTTCCAGGGTTTGAAAAACTGTTTTTT	CSPQVPGFEKLFF	NA	few	13	TRBV20-1	TRBJ1-4
TGCGCCAGCAGAGGGACAGGGAGAAATGAAAAACTGTTTTTT	CASRGTGRNEKLFF	TRBD1	few	14	TRBV10-2	TRBJ1-4
TGTGCCAGCAGCTTAGATCTCGGGGACCACACAGATACGCAGTATTTT	CASSLDLGDHTDTQYF	NA	few	16	TRBV7-9	TRBJ2-3
TGTGCCAGCAGCTTAGGGCAGAAGTGGGATTTT	CASSLGQKWDF	NA	few	11	TRBV7-9	TRBJ2-3
TGTGCCAGCAGCTCGGGACAGGTCTATGGCTACACCTTC	CASSSGQVYGYTF	TRBD1	few	13	TRBV7-9	TRBJ1-2
TGTGCCAGCAGCCTGGACCGGACGGGTGGCTACACCTTC	CASSLDRTGGYTF	NA	NA	13	TRBV11-2	TRBJ1-2
TGTGCCAGCGGGAACAATGAGCAGTTCTTC	CASGNNEQFF	NA	NA	10	TRBV14	TRBJ2-1
TGCGCCAGCAGCCCGTGGGGCGACAATCAGCCCCAGCATTTT	CASSPWGDNQPQHF	NA	NA	14	TRBV4-1	TRBJ1-5
TGCAGCGTTGTTGGCAGGGCCTACGAGCAGTACTTC	CSVVGRAYEQYF	NA	NA	12	TRBV29-1	TRBJ2-7
TGTGCCAGCAGTTCATCCCGGACAGGGGTTATCACAGATACGCAGTATTTT	CASSSSRTGVITDTQYF	TRBD1	few	17	TRBV12-3/TRBV12-4	TRBJ2-3
TGTGCCAGCAGCCGAGGACACCCAGATACGCAGTATTTT	CASSRGHPDTQYF	NA	few	13	TRBV7-9	TRBJ2-3
TGCGCCAGCAGCCCCGGACAGGGGGCACCAGATACGCAGTATTTT	CASSPGQGAPDTQYF	TRBD1	NA	15	TRBV5-1	TRBJ2-3
TGTGCCAGCAGCGACAGGGATCAGGGAAGCAATCAGCCCCAGCATTTT	CASSDRDQGSNQPQHF	TRBD1	NA	16	TRBV12-3/TRBV12-4	TRBJ1-5
TGTGCCAGTAGTACCGGGACAAGGTTTTATGGCTACACCTTC	CASSTGTRFYGYTF	NA	NA	14	TRBV19	TRBJ1-2
TGCGCCAGCAGCCAAGATCGGAATCAGCCCCAGCATTTT	CASSQDRNQPQHF	NA	few	13	TRBV4-3	TRBJ1-5
TGCAGCGTTGTCCGGGCTAGCGGGGGGGTTTTGGTCGAGACCCAGTACTTC	CSVVRASGGVLVETQYF	TRBD2	few	17	TRBV29-1	TRBJ2-5
TGTGCCAGCAGCGTAGATCCGGGGAGCTCTGGGGCCAACGTCCTGACTTTC	CASSVDPGSSGANVLTF	NA	NA	17	TRBV9	TRBJ2-6
TGCGCCAGCAGCTTCTCGGACGGTTCCAATGAAAAACTGTTTTTT	CASSFSDGSNEKLFF	NA	few	15	TRBV5-1	TRBJ1-4
TGCAGCGTTTTGAAACAGGGTCACTATGGCTACACCTTC	CSVLKQGHYGYTF	NA	NA	13	TRBV29-1	TRBJ1-2
TGTGCCACCTTTATGGGCTCCTACGAGCAGTACTTC	CATFMGSYEQYF	NA	NA	12	TRBV28	TRBJ2-7
TGTGCCAGCAGCGTTCCGGGACAGGGGTCGAATGAGCAGTTCTTC	CASSVPGQGSNEQFF	TRBD1	NA	15	TRBV6-2/TRBV6-3	TRBJ2-1